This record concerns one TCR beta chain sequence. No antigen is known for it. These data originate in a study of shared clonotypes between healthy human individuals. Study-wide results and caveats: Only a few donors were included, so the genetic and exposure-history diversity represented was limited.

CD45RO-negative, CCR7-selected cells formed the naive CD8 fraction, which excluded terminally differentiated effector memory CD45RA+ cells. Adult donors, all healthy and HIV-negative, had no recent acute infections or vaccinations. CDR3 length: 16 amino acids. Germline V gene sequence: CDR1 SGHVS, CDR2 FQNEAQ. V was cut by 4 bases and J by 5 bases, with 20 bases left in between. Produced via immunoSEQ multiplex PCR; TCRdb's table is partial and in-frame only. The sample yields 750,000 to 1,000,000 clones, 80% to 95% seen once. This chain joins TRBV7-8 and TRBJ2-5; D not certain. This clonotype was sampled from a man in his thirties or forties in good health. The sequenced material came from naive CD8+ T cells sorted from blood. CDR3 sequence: CASSSTILGFQETQYF. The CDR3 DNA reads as TGTGCCAGCAGCTCCACGATTTTGGGGTTTCAGGAGACCCAGTACTTC.